This T cell receptor beta chain was obtained from a study of shared clonotypes between healthy human individuals (dated by TCRdb to the early 2020s). Background on the whole study: The cohort comprised two women and a few men aged 18 to 49 years. Per donor, three plates each were used for CD4 naive and CD4 memory, two for CD8 naive, and one for CD8 memory. Different laboratories and diverse techniques were used to prepare libraries and sequence TCR repertoires, to increase sequencing depth and limit assay-specific biases. Each donor's leukapheresis produced roughly between roughly 0.85 and 9.5 billion PBMCs. The study deeply sequenced blood TCR repertoires of five healthy adults to estimate repertoire size and the extent of clonotype sharing between individuals.

The junction carries 15 bases between V and J, which are trimmed by 6 bases and 0 bases respectively. The CDR3 goes from the cysteine to the phenylalanine over 15 residues. CDR3 DNA only is kept here, 45 bases in frame from base 1. CDR1 and CDR2, per the germline V gene, are MNHEY and SVGAGI. Broad study findings and their caveats: Incomplete sequencing was indicated by rarefaction of sorted-subset datasets, despite the large sequencing depth. Higher generation probabilities were observed for clonotypes shared by all four sorted-subset donors than for non-shared clonotypes. Sharing across a handful of donors was observed for about 5% of naive CD4, over 3% of naive CD8, about 2.5% of memory CD4, and around 0.4% of memory CD8 clonotypes. Based on pairwise subsampling, the degree of clonotype sharing among donors was expected to be affected by sequencing depth. Sampling was limited to blood, and TCR repertoires in tissue likely differ from TCR repertoires in blood. Naive subsets generally had larger estimated clonotype richness than memory subsets. Because the study included only a small number of donors, the genetic and exposure-history diversity represented was limited.

Details on this clone: Its antigen is unknown. The record has no base qualities; no much larger clone is one base away.

The donors were healthy, HIV-negative adults who had no recently reported acute infections or vaccinations. All donors were Caucasian adults living in Nashville, Tennessee, USA. CD4+ T cells were enriched through magnetic negative selection, after which naive cells were positively selected on CD45RA and the remaining negative fraction served as the memory subset. Blood was obtained by leukapheresis, after which PBMCs were separated by Ficoll-Histopaque density gradient centrifugation and cryopreserved in liquid nitrogen vapor phase. Analytical flow cytometry was used to check the purity and quantity of each magnetically sorted T cell population. From each sorted fraction, genomic DNA was isolated and quantified by UV absorbance on a Nanodrop 2000c. Using the deep immunoSEQ assay, TCR CDR3 regions were amplified from genomic DNA by multiplex PCR. For each cell subset, the extracted genomic DNA was distributed evenly across all wells of several immunoSEQ 96-well plates, and each plate served as one replicate. For sorted subsets, each replicate PCR was loaded with 200 ng genomic DNA, equivalent to 32,000 or so T cell genomes. The purified libraries were quantified using a Qubit 3.0 fluorometer, sized with a Bioanalyzer 2100, and then quantified again using the KAPA Library Quantification kit. Each immunoSEQ 96-well plate was sequenced on its own single-read 150-cycle Illumina NextSeq 550 flow cell. Processing in the source paper ran as follows. The immunoSEQ output contained only junctional sequences without quality scores, so filtering could not match that applied to full-length reads. Sequences were annotated with PyIR, a Python wrapper for IgBLAST v1.9, and V/J genes and CDR3 were assigned using IMGT germline references. Reads were filtered out if the reads had weak V/J assignments (E-value above 1e-6), no CDR3, stop codons, out-of-frame junctions, or ambiguous translated residues. V3J clonotypes were defined by identical inferred V gene, J gene, and CDR3 amino acid sequence. The percentage overlap between two repertoires was calculated by dividing the number of shared unique clonotypes by the size of the smaller repertoire. RTK rarefaction, the Chao1 estimator, and Recon v2.1 estimates of unobserved clonotypes were used to assess repertoire richness. OLGA was used to compute generation probabilities for all TCRbeta clonotypes that the gDNA method yielded from a handful of donors. This is the immuneACCESS table as TCRdb keeps it, with only in-frame sequences that have V and J called. A part of the clones is gone; compared with another copy, unresolved V genes explain less than half, and the rest is unexplained. D and trimming were read from the DNA, whereas the V and J calls and clone size are those reported in that table. Present in this sample are over 2 million clones, 85% to 95% of which were seen just once. The top ten hold 0.3% to 0.45% of the sample.

Here the chain combines TRBV6-5 and TRBJ2-7; a weak D assignment points to TRBD1 (6 bases agree). Input material: naive CD4+ T cells from PBMCs. Interpreted using the paper, the cell subset or site label stands for: CD45RA+ positively selected. The sequence came from a man younger than 35 in good health. Some clones in this sample may be carry-over from other donors' samples. The DNA sequence follows: TGTGCCAGCAGGGTTCGGGACACTTTCTCCTACGAGCAGTACTTC. The resulting protein is CASRVRDTFSYEQYF.